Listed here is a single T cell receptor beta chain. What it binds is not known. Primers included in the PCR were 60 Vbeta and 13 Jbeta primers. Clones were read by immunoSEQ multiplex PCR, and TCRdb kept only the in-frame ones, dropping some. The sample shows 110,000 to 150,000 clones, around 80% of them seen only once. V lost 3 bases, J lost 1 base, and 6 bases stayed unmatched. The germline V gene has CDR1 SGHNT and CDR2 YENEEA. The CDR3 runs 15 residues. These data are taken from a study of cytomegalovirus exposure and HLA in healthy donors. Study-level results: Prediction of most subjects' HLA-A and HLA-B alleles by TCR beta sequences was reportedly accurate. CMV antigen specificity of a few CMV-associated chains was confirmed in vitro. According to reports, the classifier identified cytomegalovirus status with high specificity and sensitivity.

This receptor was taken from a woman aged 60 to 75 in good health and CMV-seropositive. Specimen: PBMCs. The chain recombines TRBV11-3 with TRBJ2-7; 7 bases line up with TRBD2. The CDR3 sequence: CASSLRGGPSYEQYF. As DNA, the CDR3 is TGTGCCAGCAGCTTGAGGGGAGGGCCATCCTACGAGCAGTACTTC. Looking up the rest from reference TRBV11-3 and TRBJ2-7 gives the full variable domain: EAGVVQSPRYKIIEKKQPVAFWCNPISGHNTLYWYLQNLGQGPELLIRYENEEAVDDSQLPKDRFSAERLKGVDSTLKIQPAELGDSAVYLCASSLRGGPSYEQYFGPGTRLTVT.